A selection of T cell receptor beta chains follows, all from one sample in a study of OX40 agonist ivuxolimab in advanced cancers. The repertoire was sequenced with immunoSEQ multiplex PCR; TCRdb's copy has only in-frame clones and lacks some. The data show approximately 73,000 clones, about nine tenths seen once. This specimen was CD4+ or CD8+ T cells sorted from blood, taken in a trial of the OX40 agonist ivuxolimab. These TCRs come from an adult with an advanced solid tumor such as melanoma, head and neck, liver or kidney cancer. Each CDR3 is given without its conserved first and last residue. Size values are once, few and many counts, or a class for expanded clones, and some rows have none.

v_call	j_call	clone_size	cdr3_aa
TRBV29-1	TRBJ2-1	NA	SVERGRAYNEQF
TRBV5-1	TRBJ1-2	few	ASSADSNYGYT
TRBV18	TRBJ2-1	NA	ASSLWGDEQF
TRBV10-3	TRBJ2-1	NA	AISEPGRNEQF
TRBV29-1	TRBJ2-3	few	SVVEQVQSYTQY
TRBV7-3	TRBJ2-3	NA	ASSSPQETTQY
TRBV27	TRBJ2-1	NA	ASRRAGSSYNEQF
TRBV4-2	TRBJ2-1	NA	ASSQDRSTSGGKTLEQF
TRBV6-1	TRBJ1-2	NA	ASSAPEGGNYGYT
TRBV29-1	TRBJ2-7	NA	SVRQEWDEQY
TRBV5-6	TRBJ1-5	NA	ASTKRDAPNQPQH
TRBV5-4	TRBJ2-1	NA	ASSLSGQSYNEQF
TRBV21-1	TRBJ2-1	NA	ASSLPGQGYNEQF
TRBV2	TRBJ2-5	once	ASSPTRETQY
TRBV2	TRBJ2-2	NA	ASRGGGVTGELF
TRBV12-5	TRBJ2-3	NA	ASGKDRGQSDTQY
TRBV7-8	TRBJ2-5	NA	ASSLVGPTVQETQY
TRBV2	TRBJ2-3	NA	ASSEEGTQY
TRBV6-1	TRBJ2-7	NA	ASGRQDYEQY
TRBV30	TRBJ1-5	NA	AWSDRGNQPQH
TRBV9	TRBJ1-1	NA	ASSVSWRNTEAF
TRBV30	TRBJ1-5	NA	AWSPGVNQPQH
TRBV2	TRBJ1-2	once	ASSEGADYGYT
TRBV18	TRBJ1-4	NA	ASSPAQSGNEKLF
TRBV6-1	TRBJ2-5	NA	ATGTSGRETQY
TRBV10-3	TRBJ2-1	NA	AISERGGTGLNEQF
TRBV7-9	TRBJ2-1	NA	ASSLALAGEQF
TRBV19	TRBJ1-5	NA	ASSIKGENQPQH
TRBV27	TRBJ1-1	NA	ASSSGTPRNTEAF
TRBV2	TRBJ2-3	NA	ASYGQGADTQY
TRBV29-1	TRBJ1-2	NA	SVESGPGRVGYT
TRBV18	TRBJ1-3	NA	ASSLSDGHSGNTIY
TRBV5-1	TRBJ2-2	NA	ASSFMGQKNTGELF
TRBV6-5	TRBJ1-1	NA	ASSTSGISTEAF
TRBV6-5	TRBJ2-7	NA	ASSATGGEGEQY
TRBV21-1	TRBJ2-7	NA	ASSKGSDGLTYEQY
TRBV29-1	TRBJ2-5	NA	SVEEGRKATQY
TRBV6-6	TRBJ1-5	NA	ASSYRQGGNQPQH
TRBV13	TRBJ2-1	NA	ASSSPPAASLNEQF
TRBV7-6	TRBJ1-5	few	ASSLARDQPQH
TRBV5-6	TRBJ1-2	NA	ASSLQGAYGYT
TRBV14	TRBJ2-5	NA	ASSQNGGETQY
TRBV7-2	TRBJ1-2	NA	ASSLSYGTHGYT
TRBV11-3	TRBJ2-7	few	ASSTGHSYEQY
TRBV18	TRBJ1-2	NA	ASSPRANSDYGYT
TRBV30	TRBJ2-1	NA	AWSVQNSGGGQF
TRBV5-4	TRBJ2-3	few	ASSLRGSRTDTQY
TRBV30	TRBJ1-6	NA	AWSIQISSYNSPLH
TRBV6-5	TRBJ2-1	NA	ASTTRGLAGGEQF
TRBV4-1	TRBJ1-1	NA	ASSQDKETGDFGAF
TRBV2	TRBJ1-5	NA	ASSGTGYPNQPQH
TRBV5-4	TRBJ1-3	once	ASSRSRAQYSGNTIY
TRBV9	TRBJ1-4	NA	ASSPFGESNEKLF
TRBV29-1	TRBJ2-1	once	SASGTTRNEQF
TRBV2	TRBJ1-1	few	ASSDVEDTEAF
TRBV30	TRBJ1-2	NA	AWTPGGTSGYT
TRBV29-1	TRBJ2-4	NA	SAYRQGGNIQY